Below, one T cell receptor (beta chain) is given with its context. Alongside a J-beta primer mix, a sample-barcoded 5' primer served in a second PCR lasting about 7 to 12 cycles. Every cDNA molecule bore a tag from a template-switch adaptor containing 12 random nucleotides. TCRdb reprocessed the 5' RACE reads via MiXCR and lists one record per CDR3 protein. This table holds about 780,000 distinct CDR3 sequences, roughly 24% found once. The record originates from a study of blood T cells in healthy people across ages. J gave up 3 bases and V 1 base, and 4 bases lay outside the gene matches. The CDR3 has 14 amino acids. In germline, CDR1 is SGHDT, CDR2 YYEEEE. The study recruited healthy Caucasian donors from Russia who were aged about 6 to 100. A further study also used this sample, focusing on T cells of mothers and their children. As that report states: Normalized overlap was always slightly, never significantly, higher in related than unrelated mother-child pairs. There was no detection of any persistent microchimeric T cell clones.

The genes are TRBV5-6 and TRBJ2-7, with 7 bases that match TRBD1. Source material: blood. This TCR derives from a boy younger than 18 in good health. The CDR3 region has the DNA TGTGCCAGCAGCTTGACAGGGGTATACTACGAGCAGTACTTC. Residues: CASSLTGVYYEQYF.